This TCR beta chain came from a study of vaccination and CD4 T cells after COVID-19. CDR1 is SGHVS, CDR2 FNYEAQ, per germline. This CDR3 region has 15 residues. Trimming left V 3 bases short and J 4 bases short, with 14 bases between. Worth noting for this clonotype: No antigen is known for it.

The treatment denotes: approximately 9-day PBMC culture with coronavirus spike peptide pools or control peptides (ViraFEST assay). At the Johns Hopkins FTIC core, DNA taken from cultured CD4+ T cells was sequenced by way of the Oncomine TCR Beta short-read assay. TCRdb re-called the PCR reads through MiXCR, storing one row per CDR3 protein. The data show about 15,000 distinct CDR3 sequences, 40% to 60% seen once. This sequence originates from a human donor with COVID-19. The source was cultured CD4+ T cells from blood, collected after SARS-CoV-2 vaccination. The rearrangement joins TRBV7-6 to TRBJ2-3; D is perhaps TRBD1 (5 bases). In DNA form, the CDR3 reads TGTGCCAGCAGCTTCCTAAAACAGACAGCAGATACGCAGTATTTT. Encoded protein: CASSFLKQTADTQYF.